The 4 T cell receptor beta chains below all came from one sample that was sequenced in a study of cytomegalovirus exposure and HLA in healthy donors. With 60 Vbeta and 13 Jbeta primers, the PCR was carried out. Using immunoSEQ multiplex PCR, the repertoire was profiled, and TCRdb retains in-frame clones only, with some absent. The sample includes 150,000 to 200,000 clones, around 62% seen only once; the top ten take under 3%. Sample: PBMCs. The receptors derive from a man aged 35-49 years in good health and CMV-seronegative.

The rearrangement links TRBV12-5 to TRBJ2-7; D not certain. The CDR3 sequence is 17 residues long. Looked up from germline, CDR1 is LGHNT and CDR2 is FRNRAP. V dropped 0 bases and J dropped 1 base, with 16 bases sitting between them. The CDR3 protein is CASGLVRNRAFSYEQYF. CDR3 DNA sequence: TGTGCTAGTGGTTTGGTACGTAACCGAGCTTTTTCCTACGAGCAGTACTTC.

This clone was found once. V and J are TRBV19 and TRBJ2-7, with a possible D match to TRBD1 (5 bases). CDR3 length: 14 residues. Trimming removed 3 bases from V and 0 bases from J, with 9 bases in between. Germline lookup yields CDR1 LNHDA and CDR2 SQIVND (reference sequence). CDR3 coding DNA: TGTGCCAGTAGTATTCAGGGTGTCTCCTACGAGCAGTACTTC. Encoded protein: CASSIQGVSYEQYF.

A word on this clone: The junction departs from germline at one end; a sequencing error may be responsible. Other DNA sequences in this specimen translate into the identical CDR3. The rearrangement links TRBV7-2 to TRBJ2-7; 11 bases are a match to TRBD2. From germline, CDR1 is SGHTA and CDR2 FQGNSA. This CDR3 contains 17 residues. The CDR3 DNA follows: TGTGCCAGCAGCTTGTGGACTAGCGGGTCCAGGGGCAACGAGCAGTATTTC. Translated, it gives CASSLWTSGSRGNEQYF.

Worth noting for this clone: The sample contains more than one DNA sequence encoding this CDR3. The gene calls are TRBV27 and TRBJ2-2; 11 bases map to TRBD2. Unmatched junction bases numbered 3, after V lost 2 bases and J lost 4 bases. The germline CDR1 and CDR2 sequences are MNHEY and SMNVEV (reference sequence). CDR3 length: 16 amino acids. CDR3 sequence (DNA): TGTGCCAGCAGTTTACGGCTAGCGGGGGGCACCGGGGAGCTGTTTTTT. Amino acid sequence: CASSLRLAGGTGELFF.